These 18 T cell receptor beta chains were all obtained from the same sample, sequenced in a study of post-analysis software for immune sequencing data. Study findings and constraints: With TRBV5-6, TRBV5-1 and TRBV20-1 included, five TRBV segments were more frequent in patients than in controls.

Every TCR beta cDNA library bore unique molecular identifiers. Each CDR3 protein is one row after TCRdb ran MiXCR on the PCR reads. This table has around 770,000 distinct CDR3 sequences, just over 45% appearing once. Antigen specificity for these receptors is unknown. Sequenced input: blood. The receptors come from a girl aged 5-17 years with multiple sclerosis.

This rearrangement joins TRBV28 to TRBJ2-1; 10 bases are a match to TRBD1. The CDR3 is made up of 16 amino acids. With 4 bases clipped from V and 9 bases from J, the junction kept 12 bases outside the gene matches. Per the germline V gene, CDR1 is MDHEN and CDR2 is SYDVKM. The CDR3 here is CASSSAWTGGGREQFF. In DNA form, the CDR3 reads TGTGCCAGCAGTTCCGCCTGGACAGGGGGAGGGCGTGAGCAGTTCTTC. Using reference TRBV28 and TRBJ2-1 for the parts outside the CDR3, the full variable domain is DVKVTQSSRYLVKRTGEKVFLECVQDMDHENMFWYRQDPGLGLRLIYFSYDVKMKEKGDIPEGYSVSREKKERFSLILESASTNQTSMYLCASSSAWTGGGREQFFGPGTRLTVL.

The chain is built from TRBV28 and TRBJ2-3; 7 nucleotides agree with TRBD1. CDR3 length equals 15 residues. J gave up 2 bases and V 5 bases, and 7 bases lay outside the gene matches. The V gene's germline CDR1 is MDHEN and CDR2 SYDVKM. The CDR3: CASSPRTGDTDTQYF. In DNA form, the CDR3 reads TGTGCCAGCAGTCCCCGGACAGGAGACACAGATACGCAGTATTTT.

The V call is TRBV20-1, the J call TRBJ2-7; TRBD2 aligns across 10 bases. Germline V CDR1 and CDR2: DFQATT, SNEGSKA (reference sequence). V lost 4 bases and J lost 7; bases outside the gene matches: 10. The CDR3 consists of 14 residues. CDR3 coding DNA: TGCAGTGCTAAGGGTAGCGGGAGGTTATGGGAGCAGTACTTC. Its protein product is CSAKGSGRLWEQYF.

The CDR3 coding sequence is TGCAGTGCTAGAGATCACGGCAGTAATCAGCCCCAGCATTTT. Translating it yields CSARDHGSNQPQHF. The chain is built from TRBV20-1 and TRBJ1-5; D not certain. This CDR3 contains 14 residues. From germline, CDR1 is DFQATT and CDR2 SNEGSKA (reference sequence). V lost 0 bases and J lost 4, with 10 bases in between.

Notes on this clonotype: At one end the junction does not follow the germline gene, possibly because of a read error. This chain joins TRBV7-9 and TRBJ2-1; D gene ambiguous. Germline V gives CDR1 SEHNR, CDR2 FQNEAQ (reference sequence). The CDR3 sequence is 13 residues long. CDR3 DNA: TGTGCCAACAGCTTCAAAGCTTTGGGTGAGCAGTTCTTC. Translating it yields CANSFKALGEQFF. The variable domain in full, completed from reference TRBV7-9 and TRBJ2-1, reads DTGVSQNPRHKITKRGQNVTFRCDPISEHNRLYWYRQTLGQGPEFLTYFQNEAQLEKSRLLSDRFSAERPKGSFSTLEIQRTEQGDSAMYLCANSFKALGEQFFGPGTRLTVL.

The chain combines TRBV6-5 with TRBJ1-2, with 8 bases that match TRBD1. V shed 6 bases and J 4 bases; nucleotides not matched to a gene: 7. Germline CDR1 MNHEY, CDR2 SVGAGI. CDR3 length: 14 residues. CDR3 amino acids: CASRSDRGGYGYTF. The CDR3 nucleotides read TGTGCCAGCAGGTCCGACAGGGGTGGCTATGGCTACACCTTC.

The sample holds a few counts of this clonotype. It may be a read error: a sequence one base away is much more abundant. This chain links TRBV29-1 with TRBJ2-6; D tentatively reads TRBD1 or TRBD2 (5 bases each). Germline CDR1 reads SQVTM; CDR2 reads ANQGSEA. Trimming removed 1 base from V and 0 bases from J, with 7 bases in between. This CDR3 comprises 15 residues. For the CDR3, the DNA is TGCAGCGTTGAAGGGGGGTCCTCTGGGGCCAACGTCCTGACTTTC. It is translated as CSVEGGSSGANVLTF. The whole variable domain, remainder taken from reference TRBV29-1 and TRBJ2-6, is SAVISQKPSRDICQRGTSLTIQCQVDSQVTMMFWYRQQPGQSLTLIATANQGSEATYESGFVIDKFPISRPNLTFSTLTVSNMSPEDSSIYLCSVEGGSSGANVLTFGAGSRLTVL.

The CDR3 DNA reads TGTGCCATCAGCCCTGACGCCCAGTTCCCCTCCTACGAGCAGTACTTC. Encoded protein: CAISPDAQFPSYEQYF. V usage is TRBV10-3 and J usage is TRBJ2-7; D is unresolved. The germline V gene has CDR1 ENHRY and CDR2 SYGVKD. The CDR3 consists of 16 residues. V was clipped by 6 bases and J by 0 bases, with 18 bases between them.

This clonotype was counted a single time. The V gene is TRBV14, the J gene TRBJ2-4, with a weak D call TRBD2 (6 bases). The J call is uncertain, as TRBJ2-7 better fits the DNA end. Looked up from germline, CDR1 is SGHDN and CDR2 is FVKESK. The CDR3 sequence is 17 residues long. The CDR3 region is CASSQDGRRGRPYEQYF. The CDR3 DNA reads TGTGCCAGCAGCCAAGACGGTCGGCGGGGCCGCCCCTACGAGCAGTACTTC.

This clonotype was seen a handful of times. The chain recombines TRBV20-1 with TRBJ1-4, with D possibly TRBD1 on 5 matching bases. CDR1 DFQATT and CDR2 SNEGSKA come from the germline V gene (reference sequence). With 5 bases removed from V and 2 bases from J, the gap between germline ends came to 9 bases. The CDR3 totals 13 residues. CDR3 in DNA: TGCAGTGCTCCCGAGGGGACTAATGAAAAACTGTTTTTT. Protein: CSAPEGTNEKLFF.

V gene TRBV29-1 combines with J gene TRBJ2-5, with D perhaps TRBD2 (5 bases). Germline V gene data show CDR1 as SQVTM and CDR2 as ANQGSEA. V dropped 2 bases and J dropped 11 bases, with 24 bases sitting between them. This CDR3 has 15 amino acids. CDR3 protein: CSVESGITSYNEQYF. The DNA for the CDR3 is TGCAGCGTTGAATCCGGGATCACCTCCTACAATGAGCAGTACTTC.

The rearrangement uses TRBV7-9 and TRBJ2-7, with a tentative D call TRBD1 (6 bases). V lost 5 bases to trimming and J lost 1 base, with 12 bases between them. The CDR3 is 14 amino acids. Germline V gene sequence: CDR1 SEHNR, CDR2 FQNEAQ (reference sequence). For the CDR3, the DNA is TGTGCCAGCAGCCGGGACACTAAATCCTACGAGCAGTACTTC. This sequence encodes CASSRDTKSYEQYF.

Points on this clonotype: An end of the junction differs from the germline gene, which may be a read error. The J gene is TRBJ1-1, the V gene TRBV4-1, with D possibly TRBD1 on 5 matching bases. The V gene's germline CDR1 is MGHRA and CDR2 YSYEKL. The CDR3 length is 16 residues. This CDR3 is CASSPAPGGKNTEAFF. The CDR3 nucleotides are TGCGCCAGTAGCCCGGCCCCGGGGGGAAAGAACACTGAAGCTTTCTTT.

This clonotype was recorded a few times. The rearrangement uses TRBV7-9 and TRBJ2-1; D unresolved. Germline V gives CDR1 SEHNR, CDR2 FQNEAQ (reference sequence). CDR3 length equals 14 residues. V gave up 5 bases and J gave up 4 bases, with 12 bases separating them. CDR3 region: CASSPSEPYNEQFF. The CDR3 DNA reads TGTGCCAGCAGCCCATCGGAACCATACAATGAGCAGTTCTTC. The full variable domain, with the rest looked up from reference TRBV7-9 and TRBJ2-1, is DTGVSQNPRHKITKRGQNVTFRCDPISEHNRLYWYRQTLGQGPEFLTYFQNEAQLEKSRLLSDRFSAERPKGSFSTLEIQRTEQGDSAMYLCASSPSEPYNEQFFGPGTRLTVL.

The rearrangement uses TRBV7-6 and TRBJ2-3; D uncertain. V lost 5 bases and J 7 bases, leaving 13 bases between the germline ends. CDR3 length: 13 residues. The germline gives CDR1 SGHVS, CDR2 FNYEAQ. The CDR3 here is CASSPGSVNTQYF. In DNA form, the CDR3 reads TGTGCCAGCAGCCCCGGCTCGGTCAATACGCAGTATTTT.

This chain uses TRBV4-2 with TRBJ1-2; D gene unclear. The CDR3 extends over 15 amino acids. The V gene's germline CDR1 is LGHNA and CDR2 YNFKEQ. V lost 4 bases, J lost 0 bases, and 12 bases lay in between. This CDR3 reads CASSLSREANYGYTF. DNA of the CDR3: TGTGCCAGCAGCCTAAGTAGGGAAGCTAACTATGGCTACACCTTC.

The genes are TRBV20-1 and TRBJ1-1; 9 nucleotides line up with TRBD1. CDR3 length: 15 residues. Germline V CDR1 and CDR2: DFQATT, SNEGSKA (reference sequence). Trimming took 2 bases from V and 0 from J; bases not matched to a gene: 4. For the CDR3, the DNA is TGCAGTGCTAGATTCGGGACAGGGATGAACACTGAAGCTTTCTTT. The encoded protein is CSARFGTGMNTEAFF.

This clonotype was detected only a few times. The V call is TRBV3-1, the J call TRBJ2-6; D uncertain. The CDR3 is 17 residues long. Germline V gene data show CDR1 as LGHDT and CDR2 as YNNKEL (reference sequence). V was cut by 0 bases and J by 0 bases, with 9 bases left in between. The CDR3 sequence: CASSQDGTSSGANVLTF. CDR3 bases: TGTGCCAGCAGCCAAGATGGCACGAGCTCTGGGGCCAACGTCCTGACTTTC.